This T cell receptor beta chain was recorded in a study of blood T cell repertoires in COVID-19. Overall study: Specimens from acute and convalescent COVID-19 originated in the United States, Italy and Spain. In each case, the material was cDNA or gDNA derived from T cells, B-cell-depleted T cells, or PBMCs.

Assay: immunoSEQ multiplex PCR; the TCRdb copy retains only in-frame clones and omits some. The sample has about 210,000 clones, roughly nine tenths seen once; the top ten hold more than 0.95%. V trimming: 8 bases; J trimming: 4 bases; junction bases outside the gene matches: 2. CDR3 length equals 10 residues. Germline values: CDR1 GTSNPN, CDR2 SVGIG (reference sequence). The receptor was derived from a young man with acute or convalescent COVID-19. Sequencing used peripheral blood. V is TRBV30 and J is TRBJ2-7, with TRBD1 matching 7 bases. The CDR3 sequence: CAEGQYEQYF. CDR3 DNA sequence: TGTGCCGAGGGACAGTACGAGCAGTACTTC. Full variable domain (missing parts from reference TRBV30 and TRBJ2-7): SQTIHQWPATLVQPVGSPLSLECTVEGTSNPNLYWYRQAAGRGLQLLFYSVGIGQISSEVPQNLSASRPQDRQFILSSKKLLLSDSGFYLCAEGQYEQYFGPGTRLTVT.